This TCR beta chain was obtained from a study of shared clonotypes between healthy human individuals. CDR1 and CDR2 from the germline V gene are LNHDA and SQIVND (reference sequence). Between the trimmed V and J ends, which lost 10 bases and 1 base, there was a span of 13 bases. The CDR3 has 13 residues. Produced via immunoSEQ multiplex PCR; TCRdb's table is partial and in-frame only. The table has under 1,100,000 clones, under 80% seen once; the top ten hold approximately 1.5%. This chain joins TRBV19 and TRBJ1-1; D is undetermined. The material sequenced was memory CD4+ T cells sorted from blood. Subset noted: CD45RA-negative fraction. The clonotype was recovered from a young man in good health. The CDR3: CATRPRGNTEAFF. CDR3 in DNA: TGTGCCACTCGACCTCGGGGGAACACTGAAGCTTTCTTT. The complete variable domain, with remaining parts taken from reference TRBV19 and TRBJ1-1, reads DGGITQSPKYLFRKEGQNVTLSCEQNLNHDAMYWYRQDPGQGLRLIYYSQIVNDFQKGDIAEGYSVSREKKESFPLTVTSAQKNPTAFYLCATRPRGNTEAFFGQGTRLTVV.